The entry that follows covers one T cell receptor (beta chain) sequence. Per the germline V gene, CDR1 is SGHNT and CDR2 is YYREEE (reference sequence). The V segment lost 2 bases and the J segment 0 bases; nucleotides outside the gene matches: 2. The CDR3 has 15 residues. These data are taken from a study of shared clonotypes between healthy human individuals. As for the study in general: A donor's plate count was three for CD4 naive and three for CD4 memory; CD8 naive had two and CD8 memory one.

Sequencing used immunoSEQ multiplex PCR; TCRdb keeps in-frame clones, though not all of them. Here the sample spans a few million clones, roughly 92% being singletons. The sequenced sample consisted of naive CD4+ T cells from PBMCs. This sample's subset: CD45RA+ positively selected. This chain links TRBV5-4 with TRBJ1-1; the match to TRBD1 covers 9 bases. The sequence was collected from a man between 18 and 29 years old in good health. Some clones in this sample may be carry-over from other donors' samples. CDR3 protein: CASSFRTGVNTEAFF. The CDR3 bases are TGTGCCAGCAGCTTCCGGACAGGGGTGAACACTGAAGCTTTCTTT.